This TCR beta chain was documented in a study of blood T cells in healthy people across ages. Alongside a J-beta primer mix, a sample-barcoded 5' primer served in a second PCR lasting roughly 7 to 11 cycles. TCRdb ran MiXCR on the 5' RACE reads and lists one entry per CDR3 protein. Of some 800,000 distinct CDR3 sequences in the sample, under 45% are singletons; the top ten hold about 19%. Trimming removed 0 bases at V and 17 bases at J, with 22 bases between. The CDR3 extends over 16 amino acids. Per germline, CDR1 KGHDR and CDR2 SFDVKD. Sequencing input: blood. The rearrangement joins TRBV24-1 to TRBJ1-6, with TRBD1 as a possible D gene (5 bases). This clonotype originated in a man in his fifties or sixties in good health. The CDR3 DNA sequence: TGTGCCACCAGTGATTTGGCCTGGGACCGCACCGGGGGTTTCCACTTT. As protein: CATSDLAWDRTGGFHF.